This is a list of T cell receptor beta chains from one sample in a study of vaccination and CD4 T cells after COVID-19. No antigen has been identified for these receptors. TCRdb re-called the PCR reads with MiXCR, one entry per CDR3 protein. Of roughly 18,000 distinct CDR3 sequences in the sample, around two fifths are singletons; the top ten hold over 11%. The sample consisted of CD4+ T cells from blood, cultured in vitro. The receptors shown here come from a human donor who had recovered from COVID-19. CDR3s include the opening cysteine and the closing phenylalanine or tryptophan. The order of the fields is clone size, J gene, D gene, V gene, CDR3 protein, CDR3 DNA. A D gene is named only where the DNA matches it firmly. Some rows mark clone size as missing; the rest say once, few, many or name a class of expanded clone.

.	TRBJ2-3	TRBD2	TRBV9	CASSAPGLVPDTQYF	TGTGCCAGCAGCGCCCCGGGACTAGTACCCGATACGCAGTATTTT
.	TRBJ1-3	.	TRBV7-9	CASSLESGNTIYF	TGTGCCAGCAGCTTAGAATCGGGAAACACCATATATTTT
few	TRBJ2-1	.	TRBV14	CASSQAGSSYNEQFF	TGTGCCAGCAGCCAAGCAGGGAGCTCCTACAATGAGCAGTTCTTC
.	TRBJ2-3	TRBD2	TRBV4-1	CASSQDRWASGSTDTQYF	TGCGCCAGCAGCCAAGATCGTTGGGCTAGCGGGAGCACAGATACGCAGTATTTT
.	TRBJ2-7	.	TRBV28	CASSFRAYEQYF	TGTGCCAGCAGTTTTAGAGCCTACGAGCAGTACTTC
.	TRBJ2-2	TRBD2	TRBV20-1	CSATSEKNTGELFF	TGCAGTGCGACTAGCGAGAAGAACACCGGGGAGCTGTTTTTT
.	TRBJ2-1	.	TRBV14	CASSQSGHEQFF	TGTGCCAGCAGCCAAAGTGGTCATGAGCAGTTCTTC
few	TRBJ1-1	.	TRBV20-1	CSARQPAREEAFF	TGCAGTGCTAGACAACCTGCCAGGGAGGAAGCTTTCTTT
few	TRBJ2-3	.	TRBV27	CASSLGQTMGTDTQYF	TGTGCCAGCAGTTTGGGGCAGACCATGGGGACAGATACGCAGTATTTT
.	TRBJ2-3	TRBD2	TRBV19	CASRKGLAGITDTQYF	TGTGCCAGTAGGAAGGGACTAGCGGGGATCACAGATACGCAGTATTTT
.	TRBJ1-5	.	TRBV7-8	CASSLGGAGPTNQPQHF	TGTGCCAGCAGCTTAGGAGGGGCAGGGCCTACAAATCAGCCCCAGCATTTT
.	TRBJ2-4	.	TRBV6-1	CATDKLGVNIQYF	TGTGCCACTGACAAACTTGGGGTAAACATTCAGTACTTC
.	TRBJ2-7	.	TRBV7-6	CASSLGPADYEQYF	TGTGCCAGCAGCTTAGGACCAGCGGATTACGAGCAGTACTTC